These 8 T cell receptor beta chains came from one sample sequenced in a study of blood T cell repertoires in COVID-19. Data came from immunoSEQ multiplex PCR; TCRdb stores just in-frame clones and leaves some out. The sample has more than 30,000 clones, roughly 94% seen once. Sequenced material: peripheral blood. The origin of the receptors is a human donor with active COVID-19. The donor label of this sample is uncertain.

For this clone: The CDR3 ends on some other residue instead of the conserved phenylalanine or tryptophan, so this is likely a read error. The DNA is omitted, as the CDR3 cannot be located on it reliably, and the CDR3 follows TCRdb's listing. The V gene is TRBV7-9, the J gene TRBJ1-2; the DNA was not compared with TRBD1, the D call given in the table. The germline CDR1 and CDR2 sequences are SEHNR and FQNEAQ (reference sequence). The CDR3 spans 11 residues, counting both ends. CDR3 sequence: CASSLATTGRG.

The chain recombines TRBV6-2 or TRBV6-3 with TRBJ2-5; perhaps TRBD1 as D (7 bases). The germline V gene encodes CDR1 MNHEY and CDR2 SVGEGT. V gave up 4 bases and J gave up 2 bases, with 29 bases separating them. The CDR3 contains 20 residues. Written as DNA, the CDR3 is TGTGCCAGCAGTTTTGACACGACAGGGAAACGTAGCGGAGCGCAAGAGACCCAGTACTTC. Translated, it gives CASSFDTTGKRSGAQETQYF.

J is TRBJ2-1 and V is TRBV11-2, with unresolved D. Germline assignment: CDR1 SGHAT and CDR2 FQNNGV. The ends were cut back, 1 base at V and 3 bases at J, with 4 bases in the middle. The CDR3 is 13 residues long. The DNA for the CDR3 is TGTGCCAGCAGCTTAGTTAGCTACAATGAGCAGTTCTTC. This encodes CASSLVSYNEQFF.

The chain joins TRBV6-2 or TRBV6-3 to TRBJ2-5; D not certain. The CDR3 runs to 13 residues. V was cut by 6 bases and J by 2 bases, with 10 bases left in between. Germline assignment: CDR1 MNHEY and CDR2 SVGEGT. The CDR3 loop reads CASSTKAQETQYF. The CDR3 DNA reads as TGTGCCAGCAGCACTAAGGCACAAGAGACCCAGTACTTC.

The V call is TRBV9, the J call TRBJ1-3, with D uncertain. CDR1 and CDR2 (germline): SGDLS, YYNGEE. This CDR3 has 16 residues. Trimming pared 4 bases from V and 0 bases from J, leaving 14 bases between. CDR3 protein: CASSPQIMSSGNTIYF. CDR3 in DNA: TGTGCCAGCAGCCCACAGATTATGAGCTCTGGAAACACCATATATTTT. Using reference TRBV9 and TRBJ1-3 for the parts outside the CDR3, the full variable domain is DSGVTQTPKHLITATGQRVTLRCSPRSGDLSVYWYQQSLDQGLQFLIQYYNGEERAKGNILERFSAQQFPDLHSELNLSSLELGDSALYFCASSPQIMSSGNTIYFGEGSWLTVV.

The CDR3 reads CASSEAPPGGNTGELFF. For the CDR3, the DNA is TGTGCCAGCAGTGAAGCGCCTCCGGGGGGGAACACCGGGGAGCTGTTTTTT. The rearrangement links TRBV2 to TRBJ2-2; 7 bases agree with TRBD2. CDR1 is SNHLY and CDR2 is FYNNEI in the germline V gene. The ends lost 0 bases at V and 1 base at J; junction bases unmatched: 5. CDR3 length equals 17 residues.

The chain uses TRBV5-1 and TRBJ2-7, with D maybe TRBD1 (5 bases). The CDR3 contains 13 residues. Trimming removed 3 bases at V and 3 bases at J, with 10 bases between. CDR1 and CDR2 (germline): SGHRS, YFSETQ. CDR3 region: CASSSRQNYEQYF. The CDR3 nucleotides read TGCGCCAGCAGCTCTAGACAGAACTACGAGCAGTACTTC. Variable domain in full (rest from reference TRBV5-1 and TRBJ2-7): KAGVTQTPRYLIKTRGQQVTLSCSPISGHRSVSWYQQTPGQGLQFLFEYFSETQRNKGNFPGRFSGRQFSNSRSEMNVSTLELGDSALYLCASSSRQNYEQYFGPGTRLTVT.

The chain joins TRBV5-8 to TRBJ2-1; weak D call: TRBD2 (5 bases). Germline loops: CDR1 SGHTS, CDR2 YDEGEE. The CDR3 has 14 residues. V gave up 2 bases and J gave up 4 bases, with 10 bases separating them. This CDR3 is CASSLATGYNEQFF. The CDR3 DNA reads TGTGCCAGCAGCTTAGCCACGGGGTACAATGAGCAGTTCTTC.